The 8 T cell receptor beta chains in this list originate from one sample, sequenced in a study of blood T cell repertoires in COVID-19. TCRdb's table, derived via immunoSEQ multiplex PCR, lists solely in-frame clones and lacks some. The data contain more than 85,000 clones, around 81% of them seen just once; the ten biggest clones take up less than 5%. The specimen sequenced was peripheral blood. These receptor sequences come from a human donor in a cohort sampled during active or convalescent COVID-19.

This clone was seen a single time. The rearrangement joins TRBV9 to TRBJ2-5, with TRBD2 as a possible D gene (5 bases). The germline V and J ends were trimmed by 3 bases and 0 bases, with 12 bases remaining between them. The CDR3 sequence is 15 residues long. The germline V gene has CDR1 SGDLS and CDR2 YYNGEE. The CDR3 here is CASSEEDYNQETQYF. CDR3 sequence (DNA): TGTGCCAGCAGCGAAGAAGACTACAACCAAGAGACCCAGTACTTC.

V usage is TRBV6-6 and J usage is TRBJ1-4; 7 bases map to TRBD1. V lost 7 bases, J lost 5 bases, and 7 bases stayed unmatched. The CDR3 totals 14 residues. Germline CDR1 and CDR2: MNHNY and SVGAGI (reference sequence). Here the CDR3 reads CASIQDRSNEKLFF. The CDR3 nucleotides read TGTGCCAGCATTCAGGACAGGTCGAATGAAAAACTGTTTTTT.

The chain combines TRBV6-5 with TRBJ1-5; D is undetermined. The V and J ends lost 6 bases and 0 bases respectively, with 12 bases between them. The CDR3 length is 15 residues. Germline loops: CDR1 MNHEY, CDR2 SVGAGI. This CDR3 reads CASRTRGNSNQPQHF. For the CDR3, the DNA is TGTGCCAGCAGGACAAGAGGGAATAGCAATCAGCCCCAGCATTTT.

The CDR3 DNA follows: TGTGCCAGCTCACCAATGGGGCGGGGGGCCTCCAATCAGCCCCAGCATTTT. Translating it yields CASSPMGRGASNQPQHF. The chain combines TRBV18 with TRBJ1-5; tentative D call: TRBD1 (6 bases). V lost 2 bases to trimming and J lost 3 bases, with 17 bases between them. In germline, CDR1 is KGHSH, CDR2 LQKENI. The CDR3 contains 17 residues.

This clone has just a few counts. The V gene is TRBV7-9, the J gene TRBJ1-2; maybe TRBD1 (5 bases). The CDR3 loop spans 15 amino acids. Looked up from germline, CDR1 is SEHNR and CDR2 is FQNEAQ (reference sequence). V lost 4 bases, J lost 7 bases, and 19 bases lay in between. Written as DNA, the CDR3 is TGTGCCAGCAGCTCCTGGGGTTCCAGGGCAAGTGGCTACACCTTC. It translates to CASSSWGSRASGYTF. Full variable domain (outside the CDR3, taken from reference TRBV7-9 and TRBJ1-2): DTGVSQNPRHKITKRGQNVTFRCDPISEHNRLYWYRQTLGQGPEFLTYFQNEAQLEKSRLLSDRFSAERPKGSFSTLEIQRTEQGDSAMYLCASSSWGSRASGYTFGSGTRLTVV.

The chain joins TRBV7-2 to TRBJ2-1; 8 bases agree with TRBD1. With 5 bases clipped from V and 2 bases from J, the junction kept 11 bases outside the gene matches. Germline V gives CDR1 SGHTA, CDR2 FQGNSA. The CDR3 has 17 residues. In DNA form, the CDR3 reads TGTGCCAGCAGCCAAAACAGGGGGTACTTGGCCTACAATGAGCAGTTCTTC. The encoded protein is CASSQNRGYLAYNEQFF.

V is TRBV18 and J is TRBJ2-7, with 7 bases fitting TRBD2. The CDR3 spans 14 residues. The germline CDR1 and CDR2 sequences are KGHSH and LQKENI. Trimming removed 3 bases from V and 0 bases from J; junction bases left unmatched: 2. The CDR3 sequence is CASSPRDYSYEQYF. In nucleotides, the CDR3 is TGTGCCAGCTCACCTAGGGACTACTCCTACGAGCAGTACTTC.

Only one count was recorded for this clone. The chain combines TRBV19 with TRBJ1-2; tentative D call: TRBD1 (5 bases). CDR3 length: 11 amino acids. V was trimmed by 6 bases and J by 6 bases, leaving 8 bases between them. Germline CDR1 LNHDA, CDR2 SQIVND (reference sequence). This CDR3 is CASREQDGYTF. Here the CDR3 DNA reads TGTGCCAGTAGGGAACAGGATGGCTACACCTTC.